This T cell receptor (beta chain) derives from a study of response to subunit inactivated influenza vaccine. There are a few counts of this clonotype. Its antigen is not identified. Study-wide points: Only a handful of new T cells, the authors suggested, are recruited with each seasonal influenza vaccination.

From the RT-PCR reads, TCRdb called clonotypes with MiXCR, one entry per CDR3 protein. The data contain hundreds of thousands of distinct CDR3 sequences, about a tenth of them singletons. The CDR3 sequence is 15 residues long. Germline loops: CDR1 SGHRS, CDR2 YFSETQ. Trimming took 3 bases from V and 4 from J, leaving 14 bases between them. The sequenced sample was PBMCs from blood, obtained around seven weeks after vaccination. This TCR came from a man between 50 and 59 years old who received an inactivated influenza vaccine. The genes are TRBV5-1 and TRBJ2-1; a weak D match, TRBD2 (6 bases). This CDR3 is CASSSPGSGYNEQFF. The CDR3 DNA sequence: TGCGCCAGCAGCTCTCCCGGGAGCGGATACAATGAGCAGTTCTTC.